The rows below give T cell receptor beta chains drawn from one sample of a study of blood T cell repertoires in COVID-19. Measured with immunoSEQ multiplex PCR; TCRdb has only the in-frame clones, and not every one. This sample has approximately 290,000 clones, with 90% to 95% found just once. The specimen sequenced was peripheral blood. Receptors originate from a woman aged 30 to 39 with COVID-19, enrolled during active disease. Both conserved end residues are part of each CDR3. Fields, in order: J gene, V gene, clone size, D gene, CDR3 protein, CDR3 DNA. The D gene is left open where the match is weak. Size is omitted from some rows. Given values are once, few, many or a class for expanded clones.

J: TRBJ2-7; V: TRBV11-2; size: once; D: NA; CDR3: CASSLSARGYEQYF; DNA: TGTGCCAGCAGCTTATCCGCCAGGGGCTACGAGCAGTACTTC
J: TRBJ1-1; V: TRBV27; size: NA; D: NA; CDR3: CASLTGGGNTEAFF; DNA: TGTGCCAGCCTCACGGGGGGCGGTAACACTGAAGCTTTCTTT
J: TRBJ1-4; V: TRBV5-4; size: once; D: TRBD1; CDR3: CASSRDRSTNEKLFF; DNA: TGTGCCAGCAGCAGGGACAGATCAACTAATGAAAAACTGTTTTTT
J: TRBJ2-7; V: TRBV3-1/TRBV3-2; size: once; D: TRBD1; CDR3: CASSPGQASIEQYF; DNA: TGTGCCAGCAGCCCCGGACAGGCGTCCATCGAGCAGTACTTC
J: TRBJ1-1; V: TRBV5-6; size: NA; D: NA; CDR3: CASSWGPRVGTEAFF; DNA: TGTGCCAGCAGCTGGGGGCCGAGGGTCGGGACTGAAGCTTTCTTT
J: TRBJ2-1; V: TRBV15; size: NA; D: TRBD2; CDR3: CATSRVLAGVSEQFF; DNA: TGTGCCACCAGCAGAGTACTAGCGGGAGTCAGTGAGCAGTTCTTC
J: TRBJ2-7; V: TRBV5-1; size: NA; D: TRBD2; CDR3: CASRLRAGSGYYEQYF; DNA: TGCGCCAGCAGACTAAGAGCGGGATCCGGTTACTACGAGCAGTACTTC
J: TRBJ2-7; V: TRBV24-1; size: once; D: TRBD1; CDR3: CATSDSDRACLHEQYF; DNA: TGTGCCACCAGTGACTCTGACAGGGCTTGCCTCCACGAGCAGTACTTC
J: TRBJ2-5; V: TRBV28; size: once; D: NA; CDR3: CASSFFTLKETQYF; DNA: TGTGCCAGCAGTTTTTTTACATTGAAAGAGACCCAGTACTTC
J: TRBJ1-3; V: TRBV3-1/TRBV3-2; size: NA; D: NA; CDR3: CASSQTGNTIYF; DNA: TGTGCCAGCAGCCAGACAGGAAACACCATATATTTT
J: TRBJ1-6; V: TRBV6-5; size: once; D: TRBD1; CDR3: CASRGQGATNSPLHF; DNA: TGTGCCAGCAGGGGACAGGGGGCAACGAATTCACCCCTCCACTTT
J: TRBJ2-2; V: TRBV24-1; size: NA; D: NA; CDR3: CATSDEQAGELFF; DNA: TGTGCCACCAGTGATGAACAGGCCGGGGAGCTGTTTTTT
J: TRBJ1-2; V: TRBV19; size: NA; D: NA; CDR3: CASSITGTYGYTF; DNA: TGTGCCAGTAGTATTACGGGTACCTATGGCTACACCTTC
J: TRBJ2-5; V: TRBV5-4; size: NA; D: TRBD2; CDR3: CASSGGLAGGPLRETQYF; DNA: TGTGCCAGCAGCGGTGGACTAGCGGGAGGGCCCTTGCGAGAGACCCAGTACTTC
J: TRBJ2-7; V: TRBV3-1/TRBV3-2; size: few; D: TRBD1; CDR3: CASSQDIGQVNEQYF; DNA: TGTGCCAGCAGCCAAGATATAGGACAGGTCAACGAGCAGTACTTC
J: TRBJ2-3; V: TRBV24-1; size: NA; D: NA; CDR3: CATEGRDADTDTQYF; DNA: TGTGCCACCGAGGGTAGAGATGCGGACACAGATACGCAGTATTTT
J: TRBJ2-7; V: TRBV5-1; size: NA; D: NA; CDR3: CASSSAGDRSYEQYF; DNA: TGCGCCAGCAGCTCGGCAGGGGACCGCTCCTACGAGCAGTACTTC
J: TRBJ2-7; V: TRBV4-1; size: NA; D: TRBD2; CDR3: CASSQGGGLAAYEQYF; DNA: TGCGCCAGCAGCCAGGGGGGAGGACTAGCGGCCTACGAGCAGTACTTC
J: TRBJ1-1; V: TRBV5-1; size: NA; D: NA; CDR3: CASSSTQGDGAEAFF; DNA: TGCGCCAGCAGCTCGACACAGGGTGACGGGGCTGAAGCTTTCTTT
J: TRBJ1-5; V: TRBV19; size: NA; D: NA; CDR3: CASSIGYSNQPQHF; DNA: TGTGCCAGTAGTATAGGTTATAGCAATCAGCCCCAGCATTTT
J: TRBJ1-4; V: TRBV11-2; size: NA; D: TRBD1; CDR3: CASSQTGGAEKLFF; DNA: TGTGCCAGCAGCCAGACAGGGGGTGCGGAAAAACTGTTTTTT
J: TRBJ1-2; V: TRBV19; size: NA; D: TRBD1; CDR3: CASWDRGLYGYTF; DNA: TGTGCCAGCTGGGACAGGGGGTTGTATGGCTACACCTTC
J: TRBJ2-7; V: TRBV19; size: NA; D: NA; CDR3: CASSIAGSGYEQYF; DNA: TGTGCCAGTAGTATCGCGGGATCCGGGTACGAGCAGTACTTC
J: TRBJ2-1; V: TRBV20-1; size: NA; D: NA; CDR3: CSATLNEQFF; DNA: TGCAGTGCTACTTTGAATGAGCAGTTCTTC
J: TRBJ1-5; V: TRBV14; size: NA; D: NA; CDR3: CASSQAGYHQPQHF; DNA: TGTGCCAGCAGCCAAGCAGGGTATCATCAGCCCCAGCATTTT
J: TRBJ1-3; V: TRBV6-1; size: NA; D: NA; CDR3: CASSGLQHSLSGNTIYF; DNA: TGTGCCAGCAGTGGGCTCCAGCACAGTCTCTCTGGAAACACCATATATTTT
J: TRBJ2-7; V: TRBV5-1; size: NA; D: TRBD1; CDR3: CASSLGQPPEQYF; DNA: TGCGCCAGCAGCCTGGGACAGCCCCCCGAGCAGTACTTC
J: TRBJ1-6; V: TRBV2; size: NA; D: TRBD1; CDR3: CASSRTGTGPLHF; DNA: TGTGCCAGCAGTCGGACCGGGACAGGACCCCTCCACTTT
J: TRBJ1-5; V: TRBV11-2; size: few; D: NA; CDR3: CASSLGRGGQGPQHF; DNA: TGTGCCAGCAGCTTAGGAAGGGGCGGTCAGGGGCCCCAGCATTTT
J: TRBJ2-7; V: TRBV7-8; size: NA; D: TRBD2; CDR3: CASSPRGGSGNYEQYF; DNA: TGTGCCAGCAGCCCCCGGGGGGGCAGTGGAAACTACGAGCAGTACTTC
J: TRBJ2-4; V: TRBV20-1; size: NA; D: NA; CDR3: CSASYVLADMKLAKNIQYF; DNA: TGCAGTGCTAGTTATGTATTAGCGGACATGAAATTAGCCAAAAACATTCAGTACTTC
J: TRBJ2-7; V: TRBV18; size: NA; D: NA; CDR3: CASSPTPYEQYF; DNA: TGTGCCAGCTCACCGACACCCTACGAGCAGTACTTC
J: TRBJ2-7; V: TRBV27; size: NA; D: TRBD1; CDR3: CASSSLLWDSLTYEQYF; DNA: TGTGCCAGCAGTTCCCTTCTATGGGACAGCCTTACCTACGAGCAGTACTTC
J: TRBJ2-7; V: TRBV28; size: NA; D: NA; CDR3: CASSLSSWGDLHF; DNA: TGTGCCAGCAGTTTATCCTCGTGGGGGGACCTGCACTTC
J: TRBJ2-7; V: TRBV27; size: NA; D: TRBD1; CDR3: CASSVTGADSYEQYF; DNA: TGTGCCAGCAGTGTTACAGGGGCAGACTCCTACGAGCAGTACTTC
J: TRBJ1-5; V: TRBV19; size: NA; D: TRBD1; CDR3: CASSWDRGYQPQHF; DNA: TGTGCCAGTAGTTGGGACAGGGGATATCAGCCCCAGCATTTT
J: TRBJ1-1; V: TRBV29-1; size: NA; D: NA; CDR3: CSVAQTSGTEAFF; DNA: TGCAGCGTCGCTCAGACATCCGGCACTGAAGCTTTCTTT
J: TRBJ1-6; V: TRBV28; size: once; D: TRBD1; CDR3: CASSNRGRLNSPLHF; DNA: TGTGCCAGCAGTAACAGGGGGCGCTTGAATTCACCCCTCCACTTT
J: TRBJ1-1; V: TRBV19; size: NA; D: TRBD1; CDR3: CASSTQQGRNTEAFF; DNA: TGTGCCAGTAGTACTCAACAGGGGAGGAACACTGAAGCTTTCTTT
J: TRBJ1-1; V: TRBV3-1/TRBV3-2; size: NA; D: TRBD1; CDR3: CASSQVTGAVEAFF; DNA: TGTGCCAGCAGCCAAGTGACAGGGGCGGTTGAAGCTTTCTTT